The 23 T cell receptor beta chains listed next were all sequenced from one sample in a study of long-term antiretroviral therapy in people with HIV. It was version v3.0 of the immunoSEQ assay that was run at survey level. Assay: immunoSEQ multiplex PCR; the TCRdb copy retains only in-frame clones and omits some. The sample holds approximately 10,000 clones, about 80% seen once. Source: unsorted PBMCs, taken at the start of antiretroviral therapy, before treatment. The receptors come from a man aged 25 to 45 with HIV.

The chain has TRBV5-1 and TRBJ1-2; TRBD1 matches 8 bases. V was pared by 3 bases and J by 6 bases, with 4 bases of the junction left unmatched. CDR1 is SGHRS, CDR2 YFSETQ, per germline. This CDR3 spans 13 amino acids. CDR3 sequence reads: CASSSDRGDGYTF. CDR3 nucleotides: TGCGCCAGCAGCTCCGACAGGGGAGATGGCTACACCTTC.

This clone was detected a few times. The J gene is TRBJ2-7, the V gene TRBV5-1; D is undetermined. Germline V gene sequence: CDR1 SGHRS, CDR2 YFSETQ. The CDR3 spans 15 residues. V lost 0 bases and J lost 2, with 12 bases in between. The CDR3 coding sequence is TGCGCCAGCAGCTTGGCCGGCAGGTTAGCCTACGAGCAGTACTTC. Its translation: CASSLAGRLAYEQYF.

The chain recombines TRBV6-1 with TRBJ2-2; perhaps D is TRBD1 or TRBD2 (6 bases each). This CDR3 is 14 amino acids long. Trimming cost V 7 bases and J 5 bases, with 14 bases left between them. CDR1 and CDR2 from the germline V gene are MNHNS and SASEGT. The CDR3 here is CASIGGWGTGELFF. In nucleotides, the CDR3 is TGTGCCAGCATAGGGGGGTGGGGTACCGGGGAGCTGTTTTTT.

This clone showed up just once. This chain connects TRBV19 to TRBJ2-7, with 8 nucleotides matching TRBD2. The CDR3 extends over 16 amino acids. CDR1 and CDR2 from the germline V gene are LNHDA and SQIVND (reference sequence). Losses at the gene ends were 6 bases for V and 0 bases for J; bases not matched to a gene: 10. The CDR3 protein is CASSSRAGVTSYEQYF. In DNA, the CDR3 is TGTGCCAGTAGCTCCAGAGCGGGAGTCACCTCCTACGAGCAGTACTTC. The full variable domain, rest sourced from reference TRBV19 and TRBJ2-7, is DGGITQSPKYLFRKEGQNVTLSCEQNLNHDAMYWYRQDPGQGLRLIYYSQIVNDFQKGDIAEGYSVSREKKESFPLTVTSAQKNPTAFYLCASSSRAGVTSYEQYFGPGTRLTVT.

This chain uses TRBV10-1 with TRBJ2-7, with D hard to call. CDR1 is WNHNN, CDR2 SYGVQD, per germline (reference sequence). V lost 0 bases, J lost 0 bases, and 6 bases lay in between. The CDR3 covers 14 residues. CDR3: CASSESLGSYEQYF. CDR3 DNA: TGCGCCAGCAGTGAGTCTTTAGGCTCCTACGAGCAGTACTTC.

The V gene is TRBV2, the J gene TRBJ1-5; 8 nucleotides line up with TRBD1. Germline lookup yields CDR1 SNHLY and CDR2 FYNNEI. The CDR3 totals 15 residues. V gave up 2 bases and J gave up 7 bases; unmatched junction bases: 7. This chain's CDR3 is CASSESQGARQPQHF. CDR3 DNA sequence: TGTGCCAGCAGTGAAAGCCAGGGGGCTCGCCAGCCCCAGCATTTT. Complete variable domain (other parts from reference TRBV2 and TRBJ1-5): EPEVTQTPSHQVTQMGQEVILRCVPISNHLYFYWYRQILGQKVEFLVSFYNNEISEKSEIFDDQFSVERPDGSNFTLKIRSTKLEDSAMYFCASSESQGARQPQHFGDGTRLSIL.

There are a few counts of this clone. The chain uses TRBV6-5 and TRBJ2-5, with D possibly being TRBD1 or TRBD2 (5 bases each). The CDR3 extends over 14 amino acids. Germline V lookup: CDR1 MNHEY, CDR2 SVGAGI. With 1 base removed from V and 5 bases from J, the gap between germline ends came to 11 bases. CDR3: CASSYFTGRETQYF. The CDR3 coding sequence is TGTGCCAGCAGTTACTTTACGGGGCGGGAGACCCAGTACTTC.

CDR3 region: CASSKPGGHQPQHF. In DNA, the CDR3 is TGTGCCAGCAGCAAACCAGGGGGCCATCAGCCCCAGCATTTT. J is TRBJ1-5 and V is TRBV5-8; 8 nucleotides agree with TRBD1. Trimming removed 4 bases from V and 5 bases from J; junction bases left unmatched: 5. This CDR3 spans 14 amino acids. CDR1 and CDR2 from the germline V gene are SGHTS and YDEGEE.

The rearrangement joins TRBV7-6 to TRBJ2-2; D call uncertain. The length of the CDR3 is 12 residues. Looked up from germline, CDR1 is SGHVS and CDR2 is FNYEAQ. V shed 5 bases and J shed 6 bases, with 7 bases lying between them. The chain's CDR3 is CASSPFSGELFF. The CDR3 DNA reads TGTGCCAGCAGCCCCTTTTCCGGGGAGCTGTTTTTT. The whole variable domain, filled in from reference TRBV7-6 and TRBJ2-2, reads GAGVSQSPRYKVTKRGQDVALRCDPISGHVSLYWYRQALGQGPEFLTYFNYEAQQDKSGLPNDRFSAERPEGSISTLTIQRTEQRDSAMYRCASSPFSGELFFGEGSRLTVL.

This chain uses TRBV7-9 with TRBJ2-7, with 7 bases lining up with TRBD2. CDR1 and CDR2 from the germline V gene are SEHNR and FQNEAQ (reference sequence). V lost 5 bases, J lost 3 bases, and 7 bases stayed unmatched. The CDR3 is 14 residues long. The CDR3 sequence is CASSPAGDLYEQYF. As DNA, the CDR3 is TGTGCCAGCAGCCCCGCGGGGGATCTCTACGAGCAGTACTTC.

The chain combines TRBV18 with TRBJ2-5; 14 nucleotides align to TRBD2. This CDR3 has 18 residues. The V segment lost 3 bases and the J segment 2 bases; nucleotides outside the gene matches: 8. CDR1 KGHSH and CDR2 LQKENI come from the germline V gene. The CDR3 region is CASSPPGLAGDLQETQYF. DNA of the CDR3: TGTGCCAGCTCACCCCCGGGACTAGCGGGGGACCTTCAAGAGACCCAGTACTTC.

V and J are TRBV7-3 and TRBJ2-1; TRBD2 agrees at 9 bases. Germline values: CDR1 SGHTA, CDR2 FQGTGA. This CDR3 has 16 residues. Trimming cost V 2 bases and J 4 bases; bases outside gene matches: 6. The CDR3 here is CASSLLFSGRYNEQFF. Written as DNA, the CDR3 is TGTGCCAGCAGCTTACTGTTTAGCGGGAGATACAATGAGCAGTTCTTC. Supplemented by reference TRBV7-3 and TRBJ2-1, the full variable domain reads GAGVSQTPSNKVTEKGKYVELRCDPISGHTALYWYRQSLGQGPEFLIYFQGTGAADDSGLPNDRFFAVRPEGSVSTLKIQRTERGDSAVYLCASSLLFSGRYNEQFFGPGTRLTVL.

The chain combines TRBV2 with TRBJ2-7; possibly TRBD2 for D (5 bases). Trimming shortened V by 3 bases and J by 3 bases, and 9 bases separated the two germline ends. The CDR3 runs 13 residues. Germline-derived CDR1 and CDR2 are SNHLY and FYNNEI. CDR3 bases: TGTGCCAGCAGTGAGGAGGCCTTCTACGAGCAGTACTTC. Translation: CASSEEAFYEQYF. Variable domain in full (rest from reference TRBV2 and TRBJ2-7): EPEVTQTPSHQVTQMGQEVILRCVPISNHLYFYWYRQILGQKVEFLVSFYNNEISEKSEIFDDQFSVERPDGSNFTLKIRSTKLEDSAMYFCASSEEAFYEQYFGPGTRLTVT.

This clone showed up just once. This chain joins TRBV5-1 and TRBJ1-6; 7 bases agree with TRBD1. The CDR3 runs 16 residues. With V trimmed by 4 bases and J by 6 bases, 10 bases remained unmatched. Germline V gene lookup returns CDR1 SGHRS and CDR2 YFSETQ. This chain's CDR3 is CASSGTTGAFNSPLHF. CDR3 bases: TGCGCCAGCAGCGGTACAACAGGGGCTTTTAATTCACCCCTCCACTTT.

CDR3 nucleotide sequence: TGTGCCAGCAGCGGCCCGACTAAGGAGGGCCAAGAGACCCAGTACTTC. Encoded protein: CASSGPTKEGQETQYF. This chain links TRBV9 with TRBJ2-5; D possibly corresponds to TRBD2 (6 bases). With 3 bases removed from V and 1 base from J, the gap between germline ends came to 16 bases. The CDR3 totals 16 residues. From germline, CDR1 is SGDLS and CDR2 YYNGEE.

The V and J genes are TRBV19 and TRBJ2-1; D is unclear. This CDR3 is built from 13 residues. V lost 3 bases, J lost 8 bases, and 11 bases lay in between. CDR1 is LNHDA and CDR2 is SQIVND in the germline V gene (reference sequence). The CDR3 sequence: CASSIWQTDEQFF. Written as DNA, the CDR3 is TGTGCCAGTAGTATTTGGCAGACGGATGAGCAGTTCTTC.

The chain joins TRBV28 to TRBJ1-3; D is uncertain. This CDR3 is 16 amino acids long. CDR1 and CDR2 from the germline V gene are MDHEN and SYDVKM. Trimming cost V 4 bases and J 0 bases, with 13 bases left between them. This CDR3 is CASSSLTLYSGNTIYF. Written as DNA, the CDR3 is TGTGCCAGCAGTTCCTTGACACTGTACTCTGGAAACACCATATATTTT.

The CDR3 loop is CASTALGGYYGYTF. In DNA form, the CDR3 reads TGTGCCAGCACCGCTCTGGGCGGATACTATGGCTACACCTTC. The rearrangement uses TRBV6-5 and TRBJ1-2; D gene uncertain. Trimming removed 7 bases at V and 3 bases at J, with 15 bases between. CDR1 and CDR2 from the germline V gene are MNHEY and SVGAGI. This CDR3 spans 14 amino acids.

In DNA form, the CDR3 reads TGTGCCAGTCTGGTATTCCAAGGAGAGACCCAGTACTTC. As protein: CASLVFQGETQYF. V gene TRBV5-6 combines with J gene TRBJ2-5; D is unclear. CDR1 and CDR2 from the germline V gene are SGHDT and YYEEEE. V was cut by 8 bases and J by 4 bases, with 15 bases left in between. The CDR3 runs 13 residues.

This chain joins TRBV5-4 and TRBJ2-7; 11 positions agree with TRBD2. This CDR3 region has 15 residues. Germline CDR1 reads SGHNT; CDR2 reads YYREEE (reference sequence). Trimming at V came to 5 bases and at J to 7 bases, leaving 11 bases not matched to a gene. The CDR3, as DNA: TGTGCCAGCAGTTACCCGGGACTAGCGGTCTCAGAGCAGTACTTC. Translation: CASSYPGLAVSEQYF.

This chain uses TRBV29-1 with TRBJ2-3, with TRBD1 identical over 9 bases. V gave up 6 bases and J gave up 5 bases; unmatched junction bases: 6. Germline V CDR1 and CDR2: SQVTM, ANQGSEA. The length of the CDR3 is 13 residues. The CDR3 DNA reads TGCAGCGTCGGGACAGGGTTAAGAGATACGCAGTATTTT. Protein product: CSVGTGLRDTQYF.

V usage is TRBV30 and J usage is TRBJ1-2, with unresolved D. This CDR3 comprises 13 residues. Trimming took off 2 bases at V and 1 base at J, with 8 bases between the two ends. Germline CDR1 is GTSNPN and CDR2 is SVGIG (reference sequence). CDR3: CAWSSRLNYGYTF. CDR3 DNA sequence: TGTGCCTGGAGTAGCCGACTTAACTATGGCTACACCTTC.

The rearrangement uses TRBV5-4 and TRBJ1-4, with TRBD1 as a possible D gene (5 bases). CDR3 size: 16 residues. V lost 0 bases and J 4 bases, leaving 13 bases between the germline ends. Per the germline V gene, CDR1 is SGHNT and CDR2 is YYREEE (reference sequence). The CDR3 protein is CASSLAKGPRNEKLFF. The CDR3 DNA sequence: TGTGCCAGCAGCTTGGCCAAGGGACCTCGTAATGAAAAACTGTTTTTT.